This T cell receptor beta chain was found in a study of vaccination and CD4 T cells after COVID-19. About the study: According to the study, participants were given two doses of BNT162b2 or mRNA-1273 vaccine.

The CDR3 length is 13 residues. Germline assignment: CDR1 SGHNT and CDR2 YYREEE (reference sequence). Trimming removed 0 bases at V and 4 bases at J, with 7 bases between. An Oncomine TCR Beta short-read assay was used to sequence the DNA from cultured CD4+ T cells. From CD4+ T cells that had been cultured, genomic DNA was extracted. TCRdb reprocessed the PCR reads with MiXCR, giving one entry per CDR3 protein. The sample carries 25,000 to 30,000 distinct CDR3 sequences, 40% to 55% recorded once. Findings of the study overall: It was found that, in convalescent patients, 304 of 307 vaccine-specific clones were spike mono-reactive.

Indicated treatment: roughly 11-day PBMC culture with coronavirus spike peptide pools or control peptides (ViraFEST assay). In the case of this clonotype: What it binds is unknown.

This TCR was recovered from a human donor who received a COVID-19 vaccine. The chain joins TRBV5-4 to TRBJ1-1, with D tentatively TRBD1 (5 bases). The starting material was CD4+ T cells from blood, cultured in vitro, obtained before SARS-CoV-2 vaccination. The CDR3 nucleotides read TGTGCCAGCAGCTTGGGGGGCCGCACTGAAGCTTTCTTT. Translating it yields CASSLGGRTEAFF.